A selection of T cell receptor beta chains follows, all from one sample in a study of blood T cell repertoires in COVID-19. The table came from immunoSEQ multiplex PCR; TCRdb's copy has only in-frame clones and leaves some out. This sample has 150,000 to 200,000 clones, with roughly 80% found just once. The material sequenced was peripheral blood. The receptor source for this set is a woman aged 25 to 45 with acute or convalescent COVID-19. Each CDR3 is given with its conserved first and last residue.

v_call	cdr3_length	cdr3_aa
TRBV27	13	CASSESSYNEQFF
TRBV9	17	CASSVGDLGGIGYGYTF
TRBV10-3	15	CAINSERGGLNEQFF
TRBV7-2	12	CASSSYGNTIYF
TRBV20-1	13	CSASRGMVETQYF
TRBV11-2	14	CASSLEGLTDTQYF
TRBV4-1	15	CASSQPGTVTYEQYF
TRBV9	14	CASSAGSRGYEQYF
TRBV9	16	CASSLKGQLNTGELFF
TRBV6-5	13	CASTETLRYGYTF
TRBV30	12	CAWSTGVGGYTF
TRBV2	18	CASSEAPSGGLSTDTQYF
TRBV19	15	CASSSTSGALREQFF
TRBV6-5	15	CASLEPGEWSYGYTF
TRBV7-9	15	CASSLGGDPRTEAFF
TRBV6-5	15	CASSYSTGVNSPLHF
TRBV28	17	CASSPPSGGAGGYEQYF
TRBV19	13	CASSIGQVAEQYF
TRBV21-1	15	CASTRQGGSNSPLHF
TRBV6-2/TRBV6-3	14	CASSLGSGQETQYF
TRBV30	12	CASGSGLGGYTF
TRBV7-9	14	CASSLDRINYGYTF
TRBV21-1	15	CASSKGGETGNTIYF
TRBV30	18	CAWSDLTHAGDPTDTQYF
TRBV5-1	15	CASSLTNSYNSPLHF
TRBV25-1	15	CASCPGGLDSSEQFF
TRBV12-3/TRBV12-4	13	CASSFSGGNGYTF
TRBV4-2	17	CASSQEGGQRGKNIQYF
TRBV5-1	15	CASSSALAGTDTQYF
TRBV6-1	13	CASSDQGQETQYF
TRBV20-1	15	CSASQPQGAVGEAFF